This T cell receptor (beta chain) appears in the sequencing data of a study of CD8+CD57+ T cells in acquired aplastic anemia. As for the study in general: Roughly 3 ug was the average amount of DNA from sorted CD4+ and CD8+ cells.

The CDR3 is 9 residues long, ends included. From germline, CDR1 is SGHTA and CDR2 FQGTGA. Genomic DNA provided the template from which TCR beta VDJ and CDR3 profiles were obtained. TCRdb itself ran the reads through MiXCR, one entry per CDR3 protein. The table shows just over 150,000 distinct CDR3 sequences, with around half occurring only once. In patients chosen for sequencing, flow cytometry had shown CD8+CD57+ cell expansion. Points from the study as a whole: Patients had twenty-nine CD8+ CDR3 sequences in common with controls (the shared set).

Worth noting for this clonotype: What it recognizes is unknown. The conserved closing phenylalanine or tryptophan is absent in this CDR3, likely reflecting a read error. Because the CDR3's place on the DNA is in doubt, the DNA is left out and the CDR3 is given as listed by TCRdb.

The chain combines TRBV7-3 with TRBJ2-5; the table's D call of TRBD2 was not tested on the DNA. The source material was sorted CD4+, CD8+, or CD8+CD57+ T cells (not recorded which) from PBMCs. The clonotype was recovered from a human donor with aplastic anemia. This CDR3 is CASSKGLAG.